This T cell receptor (beta chain) is drawn from a study of neoadjuvant anti-PD-1 for oral cavity cancer (dated by TCRdb to the early 2020s). With regard to the full study: Before curative-intent surgical resection, most patients were given three to four biweekly doses of nivolumab at 3 mg/kg. Under RECIST 1.1, patients with complete response, partial response or stable disease were classed as responders, and patients with progression were classed as non-responders. Patients without progression received a fourth nivolumab dose around day 43 and underwent definitive surgical resection on days 50-56. The parent correlative cohort had about a dozen patients and a response rate of 33%.

The CDR3 covers 14 residues, taking in both the cysteine and the phenylalanine. The CDR3 DNA has 42 bases and is translated from base 1. The germline V gene yields SNHLY for CDR1 and FYNNEI for CDR2. At the junction V is shortened by 5 bases and J by 10 bases, with 20 bases in between. For deep sequencing, each PBMC sample was run in six replicates, with libraries mostly built from roughly 460 ng of input genomic DNA. TCRbeta libraries were prepared with the immunoSEQ hsTCRbeta kit according to the manufacturer's instructions. The completed libraries were mixed into a single pool at 3 nM, then sequenced with an Illumina NovaSeq 6000 S4 flow cell. Concerning the study's data processing: The immunoSEQ Analyzer handled quality control and preprocessing of the raw data. The analysis was restricted to productive rearrangements, with each unique CDR3 amino acid sequence defining a clonotype. Repertoire clonality was estimated as the Gini-Simpson index, computed with the R package tcR. Gini indices were compared with Student's t test, and associations with tumor size change were assessed by Pearson correlation. TCRdb took this table from immuneACCESS and kept in-frame rearrangements with V and J called. Such tables lack part of the clones; where checked against another copy, unresolved V genes explain under half of the gap, and the rest is unexplained. The V and J calls and the clone size are those of that table, but D and trimming were determined from the DNA. The sample table shows about 39,000 clones, and 77% are seen once. Approximately 5% of the sample is taken by the ten largest.

Remarks on this clone: Its specific antigen is unknown. Base quality data are lacking; no much larger clone is found one base away.

Explained via the paper, the time point label denotes: after neoadjuvant nivolumab, at surgical resection. The patients had newly diagnosed stage II-IVA oral cavity squamous cell carcinoma and had not received any prior systemic or radiation treatment. Everyone in the cohort had locally advanced, HPV-negative oral cavity squamous cell carcinoma. Peripheral blood mononuclear cells were analyzed directly, without maintenance or expansion in culture. Samples came from a longitudinal correlative study of a single-arm phase II trial of neoadjuvant nivolumab in oral cavity squamous cell carcinoma. Genomic DNA-based TCRbeta sequencing was performed on subject-matched pre- and post-treatment PBMCs and tumors from three responders and three non-responders. Peripheral blood mononuclear cells were collected once before nivolumab treatment and again after treatment, at the time of surgery. Genomic DNA was isolated from PBMCs using the Maxwell RSC DNA from Cells kit.

Here is what the overall study found, with its caveats: A higher pretreatment blood Treg/Th17 ratio correlated with both higher pretreatment blood TCRbeta clonality and lower post-treatment tumor TCRbeta clonality. After neoadjuvant nivolumab, T cell clonality (Gini index) in PBMCs was significantly higher in non-responders than in responders. TCR analyses included only a few patients per response group, and the authors called for larger cohorts for validation.

Material: PBMCs, obtained after nivolumab (anti-PD-1) treatment. The TCR was taken from a person aged 40 to 85 with oral cavity squamous cell carcinoma. The chain couples TRBV2 to TRBJ1-2; a tentative D match to TRBD1 spans 5 bases. The CDR3 region: CASSPEDWGSLYTF. The base sequence is TGTGCCAGCAGTCCCGAGGACTGGGGCAGCCTCTACACCTTC.